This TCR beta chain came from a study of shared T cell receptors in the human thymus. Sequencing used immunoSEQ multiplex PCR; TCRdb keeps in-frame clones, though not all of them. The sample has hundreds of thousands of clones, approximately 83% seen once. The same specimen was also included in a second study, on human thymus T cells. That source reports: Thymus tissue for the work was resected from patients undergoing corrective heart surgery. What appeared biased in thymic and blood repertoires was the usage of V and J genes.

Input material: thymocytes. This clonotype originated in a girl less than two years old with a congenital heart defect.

CDR3 bases: TGTGCCAGCAGCTTGATGGTCTGGGGCAGGGGGCTGAGGGACACTGAAGCTTTCTTT. It codes for CASSLMVWGRGLRDTEAFF. The gene calls are TRBV5-5 and TRBJ1-1; 8 nucleotides align to TRBD1. Germline CDR1 SGHKS, CDR2 YYEKEE (reference sequence). J was trimmed by 3 bases and V by 1 base; bases with no gene match: 17. This CDR3 has 19 residues.